This TCR beta chain is drawn from a study of T-cell reconstitution after alpha-beta-depleted transplantation in children. Study-level points and caveats: Elevated TCRbeta diversity at day 60 was traced, in some patients, to surviving recipient T cells and thymic progenitors. Several hundred graft clones that had expanded were reportedly the source of alpha-beta T cells about two months after transplant. Most T-cell counts and diversity one year after the transplant came from T cells that were newly produced.

This clonotype occurred a few times. Its antigen is currently unknown. TCRbeta library preparation incorporated unique molecular identifiers. TCRdb analysed the PCR reads with MiXCR anew, one entry per CDR3 protein. The sample yields approximately 350,000 distinct CDR3 sequences, 16% seen once. The CDR3 is 16 amino acids. Germline V gene data show CDR1 as LGHNA and CDR2 as YNFKEQ. Unmatched junction bases numbered 13, after V lost 0 bases and J lost 11 bases. Specimen: PBMCs, mostly from graft donor cells, collected 360 days after TCRalphabeta/CD19-depleted stem cell transplant. The chain carries TRBV4-2 and TRBJ1-1, with TRBD1 matching over 9 bases. This receptor was taken from a male patient aged 2 to 10 who had a stem cell transplant for acute lymphoblastic leukemia, so the T cells may come from the graft donor. The CDR3 protein is CASSQEKGQGLKGAFF. The DNA for the CDR3 is TGTGCCAGCAGCCAAGAAAAGGGACAGGGACTGAAGGGGGCTTTCTTT.